Below, 17 T cell receptor beta chains from the same sample are listed, as sequenced in a study of beta chain features in type 1 diabetes. Antigens for these TCRs are unknown. Broader study findings: Type 1 diabetes patients showed a moderate but significant shortening of TCRB CDR3s in all four CD4+ subsets.

The investigators reverse transcribed all of the isolated RNA, so they sequenced expressed TCRB transcripts. The assay was immunoSEQ multiplex PCR, and TCRdb's table has in-frame clones only and misses some. This table holds 350,000 to 450,000 clones, roughly 12% found once. Sequenced material: naive CD4+ T cells from blood. The receptors derive from a woman aged 18-29 years with type 1 diabetes.

The chain couples TRBV6-4 to TRBJ2-3; 11 bases are a match to TRBD2. The V gene's germline CDR1 is MRHNA and CDR2 SNTAGT. Germline trimming cut 8 bases from V and 2 bases from J; bases unmatched to any gene: 6. The CDR3 extends over 15 amino acids. For the CDR3, the DNA is TGTGCCAGCCCACTAGCGGGAGTTACCACAGATACGCAGTATTTT. Residues: CASPLAGVTTDTQYF.

Only a few counts were recorded for this clone. One end of the junction varies from germline; a read error may be responsible. The gene calls are TRBV7-9 and TRBJ2-3; 7 nucleotides match TRBD1. Germline-derived CDR1 and CDR2 are SEHNR and FQNEAQ (reference sequence). CDR3 size: 9 residues. The CDR3 protein is CASSNEGQF. The CDR3 nucleotides are TGTGCCAGCAGCAACGAGGGACAGTTT.

The V and J genes are TRBV11-3 and TRBJ2-2; D possibly corresponds to TRBD1 (6 bases). This CDR3 contains 17 residues. V was cut by 4 bases and J by 6 bases, with 21 bases left in between. Germline assignment: CDR1 SGHNT and CDR2 YENEEA. In DNA form, the CDR3 reads TGTGCCAGCAGCTCAGCCCCAATATACAGGGCTGCCGGGGAGCTGTTTTTT. Protein sequence: CASSSAPIYRAAGELFF.

The DNA of the CDR3 is TGTGCCAGCAGCTCGGGCGGGAGTGGGTATGAGCAGTTCTTC. It translates to CASSSGGSGYEQFF. V is TRBV7-2 and J is TRBJ2-1, with 7 bases lining up with TRBD2. CDR1 and CDR2 (germline): SGHTA, FQGNSA. The CDR3 extends over 14 amino acids. V trimming: 4 bases; J trimming: 8 bases; junction bases outside the gene matches: 8. The variable domain in full, with the rest retrieved from reference TRBV7-2 and TRBJ2-1, is GAGVSQSPSNKVTEKGKDVELRCDPISGHTALYWYRQSLGQGLEFLIYFQGNSAPDKSGLPSDRFSAERTGGSVSTLTIQRTQQEDSAVYLCASSSGGSGYEQFFGPGTRLTVL.

This clone occurred a few times. The J gene is TRBJ1-1, the V gene TRBV19, with D possibly being TRBD1 (5 bases). The germline V and J ends were trimmed by 5 bases and 1 base, with 14 bases remaining between them. CDR1 is LNHDA and CDR2 is SQIVND in the germline V gene (reference sequence). The CDR3 has 15 residues. In DNA form, the CDR3 reads TGTGCCAGTAGTGAGGGACGGGGAGGGAACACTGAAGCTTTCTTT. It translates to CASSEGRGGNTEAFF.

This clone has a handful of counts. J is TRBJ1-2 and V is TRBV5-1, with TRBD1 matching over 9 bases. From germline, CDR1 is SGHRS and CDR2 YFSETQ. V lost 4 bases, J lost 6 bases, and 7 bases stayed unmatched. The CDR3 length is 14 residues. CDR3: CASSRGQGVDGYTF. The CDR3 nucleotides are TGCGCCAGCAGCAGGGGACAGGGCGTCGATGGCTACACCTTC. The full variable domain, its missing parts supplied by reference TRBV5-1 and TRBJ1-2, is KAGVTQTPRYLIKTRGQQVTLSCSPISGHRSVSWYQQTPGQGLQFLFEYFSETQRNKGNFPGRFSGRQFSNSRSEMNVSTLELGDSALYLCASSRGQGVDGYTFGSGTRLTVV.

This chain uses TRBV19 with TRBJ2-1; 8 bases align to TRBD2. Unmatched junction bases numbered 21, after V lost 9 bases and J lost 14 bases. This CDR3 contains 15 residues. CDR1 and CDR2 from the germline V gene are LNHDA and SQIVND (reference sequence). CDR3 sequence (DNA): TGTGCCAGCGGCAAACGGACTAGCCAGTCAAGACGGAAGTTCTTC. It specifies CASGKRTSQSRRKFF.

This clone was found a few times. The J gene is TRBJ2-1, the V gene TRBV4-3; 8 bases align to TRBD2. The CDR3 is 17 amino acids. Germline V gives CDR1 LGHNA, CDR2 YSLEER. Germline trimming cut 1 base from V and 7 bases from J; bases unmatched to any gene: 12. In DNA form, the CDR3 reads TGCGCCAGCAGCCAAGTTCCGGGACTAGATGGTAGGAATGAGCAGTTCTTC. It yields the protein CASSQVPGLDGRNEQFF.

The chain carries TRBV7-8 and TRBJ2-1, with 10 bases that match TRBD2. Germline CDR1 reads SGHVS; CDR2 reads FQNEAQ. CDR3 length equals 16 residues. Trimming at V came to 2 bases and at J to 4 bases, leaving 5 bases not matched to a gene. The CDR3 loop reads CASSLPTSGKYNEQFF. The CDR3 DNA is TGTGCCAGCAGCTTACCCACTAGCGGGAAGTACAATGAGCAGTTCTTC.

This chain connects TRBV4-3 to TRBJ2-3; D is ambiguous. Trimming left V 2 bases short and J 0 bases short, with 9 bases between. Germline assignment: CDR1 LGHNA and CDR2 YSLEER. This CDR3 is 15 amino acids long. For the CDR3, the DNA is TGCGCCAGCAGCCAATTTGTAACTAGCACAGATACGCAGTATTTT. Its translation: CASSQFVTSTDTQYF.

The chain is built from TRBV4-3 and TRBJ1-4; tentatively, D is TRBD1 (5 bases). The V end lost 3 bases, the J end lost 8 bases, and 25 bases lay between the germline ends. The CDR3 runs 18 residues. Germline V lookup: CDR1 LGHNA, CDR2 YSLEER. CDR3 amino acids: CASSQMAGTAARGEKLFF. CDR3 DNA sequence: TGCGCCAGCAGCCAGATGGCGGGGACGGCGGCAAGGGGAGAAAAACTGTTTTTT.

The chain recombines TRBV9 with TRBJ2-2, with 7 bases lining up with TRBD2. With 4 bases clipped from V and 5 bases from J, the junction kept 14 bases outside the gene matches. Germline assignment: CDR1 SGDLS and CDR2 YYNGEE. The CDR3 extends over 17 amino acids. As DNA, the CDR3 is TGTGCCAGCAGCACACTAGCGTCGGGAGGAGGAACCGGGGAGCTGTTTTTT. It yields the protein CASSTLASGGGTGELFF. Drawing the rest from reference TRBV9 and TRBJ2-2, the complete variable domain is DSGVTQTPKHLITATGQRVTLRCSPRSGDLSVYWYQQSLDQGLQFLIQYYNGEERAKGNILERFSAQQFPDLHSELNLSSLELGDSALYFCASSTLASGGGTGELFFGEGSRLTVL.

The chain recombines TRBV4-1 with TRBJ2-7; 14 nucleotides match TRBD2. V was clipped by 3 bases and J by 3 bases; unmatched bases: 16. Germline lookup yields CDR1 MGHRA and CDR2 YSYEKL. The CDR3 is 20 residues long. In nucleotides, the CDR3 is TGCGCCAGCAGCCACCTCCCGTGGGGACTAGCGGGAGATGGAGGCTACGAGCAGTACTTC. Translated: CASSHLPWGLAGDGGYEQYF.

The chain couples TRBV5-1 to TRBJ1-2; 11 bases line up with TRBD1. Germline CDR1 and CDR2: SGHRS and YFSETQ. CDR3 length: 15 amino acids. V lost 2 bases and J lost 4; bases outside the gene matches: 4. Here the CDR3 reads CASSLGTGGGYGYTF. DNA of the CDR3: TGCGCCAGCAGCTTAGGGACAGGGGGAGGCTATGGCTACACCTTC.

The rearrangement joins TRBV5-4 to TRBJ2-3, with 10 nucleotides matching TRBD2. Germline trimming cut 2 bases from V and 1 base from J; bases unmatched to any gene: 1. Germline V gene lookup returns CDR1 SGHNT and CDR2 YYREEE (reference sequence). The CDR3 sequence is 15 residues long. The CDR3 sequence: CASSFLAGGTDTQYF. CDR3 nucleotides: TGTGCCAGCAGCTTCCTAGCGGGGGGCACAGATACGCAGTATTTT.

The CDR3 loop is CASSQALAGVRRETQYF. For the CDR3, the DNA is TGTGCCAGCAGCCAAGCGCTAGCGGGAGTTCGGAGGGAGACCCAGTACTTC. The chain has TRBV14 and TRBJ2-5, with 10 bases identical to TRBD2. The germline gives CDR1 SGHDN, CDR2 FVKESK. The V segment lost 1 base and the J segment 5 bases; nucleotides outside the gene matches: 10. The CDR3 totals 17 residues.

This clone was observed a handful of times. The rearrangement joins TRBV18 to TRBJ1-5; 9 nucleotides line up with TRBD1. Germline lookup yields CDR1 KGHSH and CDR2 LQKENI. V lost 3 bases to trimming and J lost 7 bases; unmatched junction nucleotides: 7. This CDR3 region has 15 residues. CDR3 protein: CASSPEDRGDQPQHF. CDR3 sequence (DNA): TGTGCCAGCTCACCGGAGGACAGGGGTGACCAGCCCCAGCATTTT. Full variable domain (rest looked up from reference TRBV18 and TRBJ1-5): NAGVMQNPRHLVRRRGQEARLRCSPMKGHSHVYWYRQLPEEGLKFMVYLQKENIIDESGMPKERFSAEFPKEGPSILRIQQVVRGDSAAYFCASSPEDRGDQPQHFGDGTRLSIL.